The 17 T cell receptor beta chains reported below all come from one sample, sequenced in a study of T cell repertoires in cytomegalovirus infection. A single record per CDR3 protein comes from TCRdb applying MiXCR to the reads. Of about 500,000 distinct CDR3 sequences listed, around a third are singletons. The antigens these receptors bind are not known. The source was cultured PBMCs, collected from culture after CMV antigen stimulation. The origin of the receptors is a human donor in good health (CMV status not recorded). Some clones in this sample may be carry-over from other donors' samples.

CDR3 bases: TGTGCCAGCCTCGACGTGGGCGGCCCCTACGAGCAGTACGTC. It translates to CASLDVGGPYEQYV. This chain links TRBV18 with TRBJ2-7; D gene ambiguous. Germline V gene lookup returns CDR1 KGHSH and CDR2 LQKENI. The CDR3 sequence is 14 residues long. Trimming left V 8 bases short and J 2 bases short, with 16 bases between.

The chain employs TRBV7-4 and TRBJ2-6, with 7 nucleotides matching TRBD2. The trim removed 4 bases at V and 0 bases at J, leaving 9 bases unmatched. The CDR3 has 18 residues. CDR1 is SGHVT, CDR2 SQSDAQ, per germline. In DNA form, the CDR3 reads TGTGCCAGCAGCTCCACTAGCGCCCTAAGCTCTGGGGCCAACGTCCTGACTTTC. Protein product: CASSSTSALSSGANVLTF. Filled out from reference TRBV7-4 and TRBJ2-6, the complete variable domain reads GAGVSQSPRYKVAKRGRDVALRCDSISGHVTLYWYRQTLGQGSEVLTYSQSDAQRDKSGRPSGRFSAERPERSVSTLKIQRTEQGDSAVYLCASSSTSALSSGANVLTFGAGSRLTVL.

The table lists this clonotype with a few counts. The chain has TRBV27 and TRBJ2-5, with D perhaps being TRBD1 or TRBD2 (5 bases each). V shed 5 bases and J shed 1 base, with 20 bases lying between them. Germline-derived CDR1 and CDR2 are MNHEY and SMNVEV (reference sequence). The CDR3 consists of 17 residues. The CDR3 reads CASSRGRQPNRQETQYF. The CDR3 DNA is TGTGCCAGCAGTCGGGGCCGACAGCCAAACCGCCAAGAGACCCAGTACTTC.

V is TRBV5-4 and J is TRBJ2-3, with 13 bases matching TRBD2. The CDR3 has 16 residues. V shed 0 bases and J 8 bases; nucleotides not matched to a gene: 6. The germline V gene has CDR1 SGHNT and CDR2 YYREEE (reference sequence). The CDR3 loop reads CASSLAGTSGISTQYF. In nucleotides, the CDR3 is TGTGCCAGCAGCTTGGCGGGGACTAGCGGGATATCTACGCAGTATTTT.

This clonotype was detected once. This rearrangement joins TRBV6-4 to TRBJ2-7; 14 nucleotides line up with TRBD2. The CDR3 extends over 16 amino acids. Germline CDR1 MRHNA, CDR2 SNTAGT. V lost 4 bases, J lost 5 bases, and 7 bases stayed unmatched. The CDR3 nucleotides read TGTGCCAGCAGTGCGGGGACTAGCGGGAGTAGGAACGAGCAGTACGTC. Amino acid sequence: CASSAGTSGSRNEQYV.

This clonotype has a handful of counts. CDR3 in amino acids: CASSFGQGVEQYV. The CDR3 DNA reads TGTGCCAGCAGCTTCGGTCAAGGGGTCGAGCAGTACGTC. The V and J genes are TRBV11-2 and TRBJ2-7, with D maybe TRBD1 (5 bases). The CDR3 extends over 13 amino acids. V was shortened by 3 bases and J by 6 bases, with 12 bases between the two germline ends. Germline V lookup: CDR1 SGHAT, CDR2 FQNNGV.

The CDR3 is CASSLLSGYEQYV. The CDR3, as DNA: TGTGCCAGCAGCTTGCTTTCGGGCTACGAGCAGTACGTC. The rearrangement joins TRBV5-6 to TRBJ2-7; D call uncertain. V lost 1 base to trimming and J lost 3 bases, with 8 bases between them. Germline CDR1 reads SGHDT; CDR2 reads YYEEEE. The CDR3 has 13 amino acids.

The chain couples TRBV19 to TRBJ2-2; 11 bases are a match to TRBD2. CDR3 size: 15 residues. Germline lookup yields CDR1 LNHDA and CDR2 SQIVND (reference sequence). The J segment lost 6 bases and the V segment lost 3 bases, leaving 3 bases of the junction unmatched. CDR3 sequence (DNA): TGTGCCAGTAGTATGACTAGCGGGAAAGCCGGGGAGCTGTTTTTT. Translation: CASSMTSGKAGELFF.

This clonotype appeared a few times. The chain links TRBV7-2 to TRBJ1-5, with a weak D call TRBD1 (6 bases). The CDR3 sequence is 15 residues long. In germline, CDR1 is SGHTA, CDR2 FQGNSA. V was cut by 5 bases and J by 5 bases, with 16 bases left in between. The CDR3 bases are TGTGCCAGCAGCCCCGGGACACCTAGGGATCAGCCCCAGCATTTT. This translates into CASSPGTPRDQPQHF.

The chain combines TRBV10-3 with TRBJ2-7; 15 nucleotides agree with TRBD2. Germline V lookup: CDR1 ENHRY, CDR2 SYGVKD. After removal of 10 bases from V and 9 bases from J, the junction contained 13 bases not matched to a gene. This CDR3 comprises 15 residues. CDR3 DNA: TGTGCCACGGGACTAGCGGGAGGTTCCAACGCTAGGCAGTACGTC. It codes for CATGLAGGSNARQYV.

This chain uses TRBV7-9 with TRBJ2-7, with 7 bases that match TRBD1. The V gene end was trimmed by 5 bases and the J gene end by 4 bases; junction bases not matched to a gene: 5. In germline, CDR1 is SEHNR, CDR2 FQNEAQ (reference sequence). The CDR3 extends over 13 amino acids. CDR3 protein: CASSISGGYEQYF. CDR3 DNA: TGTGCCAGCAGCATCTCAGGGGGATACGAGCAGTACTTC.

A few counts support this clonotype. V gene TRBV6-1 combines with J gene TRBJ1-1; D unclear. Trimming took 8 bases from V and 4 from J, leaving 11 bases between them. This CDR3 region has 12 residues. CDR1 is MNHNS and CDR2 is SASEGT in the germline V gene. DNA of the CDR3: TGTGCCAGCGTTTTAAAGGGCACTGAAGCTTTCTTT. It yields the protein CASVLKGTEAFF.

The chain uses TRBV19 and TRBJ2-1; D might be TRBD2 (5 bases). The ends were cut back, 1 base at V and 5 bases at J, with 15 bases in the middle. The CDR3 covers 16 residues. Per germline, CDR1 LNHDA and CDR2 SQIVND (reference sequence). CDR3 protein: CASSIAPLRANNEQFF. As DNA, the CDR3 is TGTGCCAGTAGTATAGCCCCCCTGAGGGCCAACAATGAGCAGTTCTTC.

This clonotype has only a few counts. V gene TRBV12-3 or TRBV12-4 combines with J gene TRBJ2-1; 11 bases map to TRBD2. This CDR3 spans 15 amino acids. Losses at the gene ends were 7 bases for V and 3 bases for J; bases not matched to a gene: 5. In DNA, the CDR3 is TGTGCCAGCACCCCCACTAGCGGGAGCTACAATGAGCAGTTCTTC. As protein: CASTPTSGSYNEQFF.

In its sample, this clonotype was seen a few times. This chain links TRBV4-1 with TRBJ1-5; 7 bases agree with TRBD1. The CDR3 runs to 14 residues. Trimming cost V 4 bases and J 6 bases; bases outside gene matches: 6. The germline gives CDR1 MGHRA, CDR2 YSYEKL. The CDR3 DNA sequence: TGCGCCAGCAGCCCAGGGACAGCCAGTCAGCCCCAGCATTTT. Residues: CASSPGTASQPQHF.

The table lists this clonotype with a few counts. The V gene is TRBV5-4, the J gene TRBJ1-5; D is uncertain. From germline, CDR1 is SGHNT and CDR2 YYREEE (reference sequence). The V end was cut by 4 bases, the J end by 5 bases, with 7 bases between. The CDR3 contains 12 residues. The CDR3 DNA follows: TGTGCCAGCAGCCAGGACGATCAGCCCCAGCATTTT. This translates into CASSQDDQPQHF.

This rearrangement joins TRBV10-3 to TRBJ1-5; D gene unclear. Germline V gene data show CDR1 as ENHRY and CDR2 as SYGVKD. The V end lost 3 bases, the J end lost 2 bases, and 8 bases lay between the germline ends. The CDR3 is 14 amino acids. The CDR3 sequence is CAISDPGGNQPQHF. The CDR3 coding sequence is TGTGCCATCAGTGACCCGGGAGGCAATCAGCCCCAGCATTTT.